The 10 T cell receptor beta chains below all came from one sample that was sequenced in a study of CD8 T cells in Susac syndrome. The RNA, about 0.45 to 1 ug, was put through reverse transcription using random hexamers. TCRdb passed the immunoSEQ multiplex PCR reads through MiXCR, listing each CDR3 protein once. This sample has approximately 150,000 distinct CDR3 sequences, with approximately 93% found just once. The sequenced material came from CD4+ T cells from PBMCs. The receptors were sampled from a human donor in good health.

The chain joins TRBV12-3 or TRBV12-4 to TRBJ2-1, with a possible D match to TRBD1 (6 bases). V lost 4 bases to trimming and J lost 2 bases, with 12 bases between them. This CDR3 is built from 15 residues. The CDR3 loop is CASSSEGVAYNEQFF. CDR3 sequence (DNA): TGTGCCAGCAGTTCTGAGGGGGTTGCCTACAATGAGCAGTTCTTC.

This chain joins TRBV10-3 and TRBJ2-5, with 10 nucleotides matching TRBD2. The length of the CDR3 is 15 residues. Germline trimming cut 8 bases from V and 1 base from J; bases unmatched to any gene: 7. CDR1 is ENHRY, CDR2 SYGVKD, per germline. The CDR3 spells CAIGATSGFQETQYF. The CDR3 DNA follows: TGTGCCATCGGCGCGACTAGCGGGTTCCAAGAGACCCAGTACTTC.

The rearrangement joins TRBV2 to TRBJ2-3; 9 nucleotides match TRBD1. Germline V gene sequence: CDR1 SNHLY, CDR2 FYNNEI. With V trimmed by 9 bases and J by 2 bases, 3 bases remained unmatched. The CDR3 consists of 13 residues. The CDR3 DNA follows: TGTGCCAGTACAGGGGGCGACACAGATACGCAGTATTTT. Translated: CASTGGDTDTQYF.

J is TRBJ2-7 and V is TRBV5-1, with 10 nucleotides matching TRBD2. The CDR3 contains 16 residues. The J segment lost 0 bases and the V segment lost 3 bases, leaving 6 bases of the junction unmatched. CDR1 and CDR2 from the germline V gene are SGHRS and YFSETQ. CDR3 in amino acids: CASSSRLAGNSYEQYF. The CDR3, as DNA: TGCGCCAGCAGCTCTCGACTAGCGGGTAACTCCTACGAGCAGTACTTC.

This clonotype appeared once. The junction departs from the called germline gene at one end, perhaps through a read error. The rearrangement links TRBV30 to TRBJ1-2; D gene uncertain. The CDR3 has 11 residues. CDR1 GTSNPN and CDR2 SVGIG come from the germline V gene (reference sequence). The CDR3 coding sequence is TGTGCCTGGAGTCCGTCCCCGATGCTAGCCTTC. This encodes CAWSPSPMLAF.

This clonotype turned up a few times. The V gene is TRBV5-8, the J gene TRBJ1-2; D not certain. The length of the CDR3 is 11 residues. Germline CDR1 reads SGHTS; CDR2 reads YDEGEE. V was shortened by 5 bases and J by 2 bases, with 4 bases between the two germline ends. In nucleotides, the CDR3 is TGTGCCAGCAGTTTAAACTATGGCTACACCTTC. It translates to CASSLNYGYTF.

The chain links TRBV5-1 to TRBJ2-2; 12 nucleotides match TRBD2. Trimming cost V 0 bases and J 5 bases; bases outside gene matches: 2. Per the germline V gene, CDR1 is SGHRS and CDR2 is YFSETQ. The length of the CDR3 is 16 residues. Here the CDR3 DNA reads TGCGCCAGCAGCTTGGAAGGGACTAGCGGGACCGGGGAGCTGTTTTTT. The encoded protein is CASSLEGTSGTGELFF.

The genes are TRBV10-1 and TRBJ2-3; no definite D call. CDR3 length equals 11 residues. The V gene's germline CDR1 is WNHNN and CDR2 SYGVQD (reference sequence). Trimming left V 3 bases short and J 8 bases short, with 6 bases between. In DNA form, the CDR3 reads TGCGCCAGCAGTGACGGCTTTACGCAGTATTTT. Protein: CASSDGFTQYF.

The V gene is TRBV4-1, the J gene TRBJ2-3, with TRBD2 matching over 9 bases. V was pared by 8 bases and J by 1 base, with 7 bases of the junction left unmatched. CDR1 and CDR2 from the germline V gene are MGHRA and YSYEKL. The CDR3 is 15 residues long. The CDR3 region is CASGEGLARTDTQYF. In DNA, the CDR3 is TGCGCCAGCGGGGAGGGACTAGCTCGCACAGATACGCAGTATTTT.

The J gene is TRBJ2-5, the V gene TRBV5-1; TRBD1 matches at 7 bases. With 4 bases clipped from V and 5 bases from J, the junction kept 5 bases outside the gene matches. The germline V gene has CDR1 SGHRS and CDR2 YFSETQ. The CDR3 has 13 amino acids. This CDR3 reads CASSQTGLETQYF. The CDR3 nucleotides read TGCGCCAGCAGCCAGACAGGGTTGGAGACCCAGTACTTC. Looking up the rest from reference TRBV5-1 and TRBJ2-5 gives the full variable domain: KAGVTQTPRYLIKTRGQQVTLSCSPISGHRSVSWYQQTPGQGLQFLFEYFSETQRNKGNFPGRFSGRQFSNSRSEMNVSTLELGDSALYLCASSQTGLETQYFGPGTRLLVL.